A selection of T cell receptor beta chains follows, all from one sample in a study of T cell responses to AZD1222 COVID-19 vaccine. Profiling relied on immunoSEQ multiplex PCR, and the TCRdb table lists in-frame clones only, not all of them. Among approximately 100,000 clones listed, about 89% were seen once. The material sequenced was peripheral blood, taken on day 0 of AZD1222 vaccination. The receptor source for this set is an adult in good health. The CDR3 runs from the conserved cysteine through the conserved F or W. The D gene is left open where the match is weak. The size of a clone is reported for some rows only, either as once, few or many, or as a class for expanded clones.

14 | TRBJ2-7 | NA | TRBV5-1 | once | CASSPSGESYEQYF | TGCGCCAGCAGCCCATCAGGGGAATCCTACGAGCAGTACTTC
14 | TRBJ1-1 | NA | TRBV14 | few | CASSSLPGGTEAFF | TGTGCCAGCAGCTCCTTACCGGGGGGGACTGAAGCTTTCTTT
11 | TRBJ2-7 | NA | TRBV24-1 | once | CATSRGYEQYF | TGTGCCACCAGCCGGGGCTACGAGCAGTACTTC
15 | TRBJ1-1 | NA | TRBV7-2 | NA | CASSSQVTANTEAFF | TGTGCCAGCAGCTCCCAGGTCACAGCGAACACTGAAGCTTTCTTT
13 | TRBJ1-1 | NA | TRBV5-1 | NA | CASSLTSNTEAFF | TGCGCCAGCAGTCTTACATCTAACACTGAAGCTTTCTTT
15 | TRBJ1-1 | NA | TRBV5-1 | NA | CASSLLLDRNTEAFF | TGCGCCAGCAGCTTGTTGTTGGACAGAAACACTGAAGCTTTCTTT
15 | TRBJ1-1 | TRBD1 | TRBV5-1 | once | CASTLDRAENTEAFF | TGCGCCAGCACCCTAGACAGGGCGGAGAACACTGAAGCTTTCTTT
14 | TRBJ1-1 | NA | TRBV19 | NA | CASRTFEGSTEAFF | TGTGCCAGTCGGACGTTTGAAGGGTCCACTGAAGCTTTCTTT
12 | TRBJ2-3 | NA | TRBV30 | NA | CAWSVSADTQYF | TGTGCCTGGAGTGTAAGCGCAGATACGCAGTATTTT
15 | TRBJ2-6 | NA | TRBV7-2 | NA | CASSLVGSGANVLTF | TGTGCCAGCAGCTTAGTCGGGTCTGGGGCCAACGTCCTGACTTTC
14 | TRBJ2-7 | TRBD2 | TRBV6-5 | NA | CASSRASGSYEQYF | TGTGCCAGCAGTAGGGCTAGCGGGTCCTACGAGCAGTACTTC
17 | TRBJ2-1 | NA | TRBV5-1 | NA | CASSQEPGPSSYNEQFF | TGCGCCAGCAGCCAAGAGCCGGGCCCGAGCTCCTACAATGAGCAGTTCTTC
17 | TRBJ2-2 | NA | TRBV7-6 | NA | CASSLRSGSPRAGELFF | TGTGCCAGCAGCTTACGGAGTGGTTCCCCGAGAGCCGGGGAGCTGTTTTTT
16 | TRBJ1-5 | TRBD1 | TRBV18 | NA | CASSSSSDRADQPQHF | TGTGCCAGCTCATCATCGTCGGACAGGGCGGACCAGCCCCAGCATTTT
14 | TRBJ2-7 | NA | TRBV6-5 | NA | CASTPTGIGYEQYF | TGTGCCAGCACCCCGACAGGTATTGGGTACGAGCAGTACTTC
13 | TRBJ1-1 | NA | TRBV19 | NA | CASSIGRYTEAFF | TGTGCCAGTAGTATAGGGCGCTACACTGAAGCTTTCTTT
15 | TRBJ2-7 | TRBD2 | TRBV4-1 | NA | CASSPQGTSGDEQYF | TGCGCCAGCAGCCCGCAGGGGACTAGCGGGGACGAGCAGTACTTC
16 | TRBJ1-3 | NA | TRBV4-2 | NA | CASSQEAGDPGNTIYF | TGTGCCAGCAGCCAAGAGGCGGGGGACCCTGGAAACACCATATATTTT
13 | TRBJ1-2 | TRBD1 | TRBV29-1 | NA | CSVGGQESEGYTF | TGCAGCGTGGGGGGACAGGAGTCGGAGGGCTACACCTTC
14 | TRBJ1-2 | NA | TRBV23-1 | NA | CATRTPARSWGYTF | TGCGCCACCCGGACCCCGGCAAGGTCTTGGGGCTACACCTTC
18 | TRBJ2-7 | TRBD2 | TRBV11-2 | NA | CASRTIEKIAGGRHEQYF | TGTGCCAGCAGGACAATAGAGAAGATAGCGGGGGGGAGGCACGAGCAGTACTTC
14 | TRBJ2-7 | NA | TRBV7-2 | NA | CASNRDRTSYEQYF | TGTGCCAGCAACCGGGACCGCACCTCCTACGAGCAGTACTTC
15 | TRBJ2-7 | TRBD2 | TRBV5-4 | NA | CASSLLAGGPYEQYF | TGTGCCAGCAGCCTGCTAGCGGGGGGCCCCTACGAGCAGTACTTC
18 | TRBJ1-5 | NA | TRBV7-2 | NA | CASSLDLTATYSNQPQHF | TGTGCCAGCAGCTTAGATCTAACAGCCACCTATAGCAATCAGCCCCAGCATTTT
15 | TRBJ1-2 | TRBD1 | TRBV9 | NA | CASSPRQGPGEWYTF | TGTGCCAGCAGCCCCCGACAGGGCCCTGGCGAGTGGTACACCTTC